This T cell receptor beta chain stems from a study of CD8 T cells in Susac syndrome. This clonotype was counted between two and nine times. Germline loops: CDR1 GTSNPN, CDR2 SVGIG (reference sequence). This CDR3 comprises 11 residues. V was shortened by 8 bases and J by 2 bases, with 10 bases between the two germline ends. Sequencing of TCR beta was carried out in blood CD8+ and CD4+ T cells. Healthy donors acted as controls, with matching for age and sex. Negative isolation yielded CD4+ and CD8+ T cells, and FACS enriched TEMRA cells. RNA totalling roughly 0.45 to 1 ug underwent reverse transcription with random hexamers. Amplification of TCR beta CDR3 by immunoSEQ multiplex PCR spanned 54 Vbeta and 13 Jbeta. Via MiXCR, TCRdb re-called the immunoSEQ multiplex PCR reads, giving one row per CDR3 protein. The sample has some 95,000 distinct CDR3 sequences; approximately 95% are singletons.

This TCR came from a human donor in good health. The sequencing sample was made of CD8+ T cells from PBMCs. The chain carries TRBV30 and TRBJ2-7, with D unresolved. CDR3 loop: CAHRGAYEQYF. The DNA of the CDR3 is TGTGCCCACCGCGGTGCCTACGAGCAGTACTTC.